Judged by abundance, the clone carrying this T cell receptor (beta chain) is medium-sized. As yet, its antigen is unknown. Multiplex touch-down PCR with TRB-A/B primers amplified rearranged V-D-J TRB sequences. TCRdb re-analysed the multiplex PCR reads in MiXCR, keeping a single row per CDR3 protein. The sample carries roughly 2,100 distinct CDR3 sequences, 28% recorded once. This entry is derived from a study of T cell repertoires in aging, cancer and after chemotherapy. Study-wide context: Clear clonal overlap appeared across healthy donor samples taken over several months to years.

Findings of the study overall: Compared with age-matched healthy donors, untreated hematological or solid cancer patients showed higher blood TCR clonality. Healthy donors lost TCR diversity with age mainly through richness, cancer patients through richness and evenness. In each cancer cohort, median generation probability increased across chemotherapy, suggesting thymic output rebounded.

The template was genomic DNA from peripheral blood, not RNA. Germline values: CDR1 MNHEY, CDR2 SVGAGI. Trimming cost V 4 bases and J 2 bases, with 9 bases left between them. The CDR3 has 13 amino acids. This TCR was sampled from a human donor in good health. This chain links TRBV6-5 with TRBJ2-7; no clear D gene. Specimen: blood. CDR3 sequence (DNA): TGTGCCAGCAGTTTCGCGACCGCCTACGAGCAGTACTTC. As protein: CASSFATAYEQYF.